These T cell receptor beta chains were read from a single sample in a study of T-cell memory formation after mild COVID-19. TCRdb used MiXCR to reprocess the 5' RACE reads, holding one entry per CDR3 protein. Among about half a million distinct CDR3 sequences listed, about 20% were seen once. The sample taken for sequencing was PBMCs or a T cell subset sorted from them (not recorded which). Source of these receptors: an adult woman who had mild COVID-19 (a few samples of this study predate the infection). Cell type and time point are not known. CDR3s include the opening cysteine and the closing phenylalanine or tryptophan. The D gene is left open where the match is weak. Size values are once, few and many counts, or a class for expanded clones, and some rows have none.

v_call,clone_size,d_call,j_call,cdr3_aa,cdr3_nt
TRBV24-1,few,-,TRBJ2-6,CATSDPISSGANVLTF,TGTGCCACCAGTGACCCCATATCCTCTGGGGCCAACGTCCTGACTTTC
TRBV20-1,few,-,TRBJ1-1,CSARDPSNTEAFF,TGCAGTGCTAGAGATCCCTCGAACACTGAAGCTTTCTTT
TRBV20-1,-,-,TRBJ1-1,CSARFVRGYNTEAFF,TGCAGTGCTAGATTCGTGCGCGGCTACAACACTGAAGCTTTCTTT
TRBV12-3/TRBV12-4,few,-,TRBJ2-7,CASSLQERDYEQYF,TGTGCCAGCAGTTTGCAGGAGAGAGACTACGAGCAGTACTTC
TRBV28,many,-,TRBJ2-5,CASTRSSGEETQYF,TGTGCCAGCACCCGATCGTCAGGGGAAGAGACCCAGTACTTC
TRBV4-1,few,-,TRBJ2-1,CASSPLSGNEQFF,TGCGCCAGCAGCCCTCTTTCGGGGAATGAGCAGTTCTTC
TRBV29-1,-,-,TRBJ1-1,CSVEEEGWGTEAFF,TGCAGCGTTGAAGAGGAGGGATGGGGCACTGAAGCTTTCTTT
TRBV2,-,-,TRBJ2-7,CASSVLSPHVAREQYF,TGTGCCAGCAGTGTCTTATCCCCCCATGTAGCGCGGGAGCAGTACTTC
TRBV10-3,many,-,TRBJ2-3,CAISDKPTSTDTQYF,TGTGCCATCAGTGATAAACCGACAAGCACAGATACGCAGTATTTT
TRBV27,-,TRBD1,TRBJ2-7,CASSDRVSSPEQYF,TGTGCCAGCAGCGACAGGGTTTCCTCACCCGAGCAGTACTTC
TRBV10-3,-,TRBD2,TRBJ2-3,CAISGNVGGRTDTQYF,TGTGCCATCAGTGGTAATGTTGGCGGGAGAACAGATACGCAGTATTTT
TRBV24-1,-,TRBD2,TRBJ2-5,CATSDYPASGRKETQYF,TGTGCCACCAGTGATTATCCGGCTAGCGGGAGGAAGGAGACCCAGTACTTC
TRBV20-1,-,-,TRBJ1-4,CSASQVSNEKLFF,TGCAGTGCGTCTCAGGTCTCTAATGAAAAACTGTTTTTT
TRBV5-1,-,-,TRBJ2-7,CASRKQYGQTDEQYF,TGCGCCAGCAGGAAACAGTATGGGCAGACGGACGAGCAGTACTTC
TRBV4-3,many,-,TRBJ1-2,CASSQDQVGLGGYTF,TGCGCCAGCAGCCAAGACCAAGTGGGGTTGGGGGGCTACACCTTC
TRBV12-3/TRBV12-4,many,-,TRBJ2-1,CASSLEASRGPYNEQFF,TGTGCCAGCAGTTTAGAAGCCTCGCGCGGACCGTATAATGAGCAGTTCTTC
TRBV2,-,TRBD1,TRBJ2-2,CASTEDRANTGELFF,TGTGCCAGCACCGAGGACAGGGCGAACACCGGGGAGCTGTTTTTT
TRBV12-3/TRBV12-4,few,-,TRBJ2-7,CASSVTIPGDGQYF,TGTGCCAGCAGCGTTACAATTCCAGGGGACGGGCAGTACTTC
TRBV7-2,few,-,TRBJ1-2,CASSLEGESYGYTF,TGTGCCAGCAGCTTAGAAGGGGAGAGCTATGGCTACACCTTC
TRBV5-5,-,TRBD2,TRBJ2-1,CASSFQRGNEQFF,TGTGCCAGCAGCTTCCAGCGGGGCAATGAGCAGTTCTTC
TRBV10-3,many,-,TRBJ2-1,CAISEYGPTGEQFF,TGTGCCATCAGTGAGTACGGACCGACGGGGGAGCAGTTCTTC
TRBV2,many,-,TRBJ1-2,CASSEMGVGGYTF,TGTGCCAGCAGTGAAATGGGAGTAGGTGGCTACACCTTC
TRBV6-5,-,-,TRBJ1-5,CASSALGKTQPQHF,TGTGCCAGCAGTGCCCTCGGGAAGACTCAGCCCCAGCATTTT
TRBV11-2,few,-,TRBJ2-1,CASSSALNEQFF,TGTGCCAGCAGCTCGGCCCTCAATGAGCAGTTCTTC
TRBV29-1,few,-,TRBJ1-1,CSVMQANTEAFF,TGCAGCGTTATGCAGGCGAACACTGAAGCTTTCTTT
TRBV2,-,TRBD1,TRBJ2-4,CATTGGMAKNIQYF,TGTGCCACCACAGGGGGCATGGCCAAAAACATTCAGTACTTC
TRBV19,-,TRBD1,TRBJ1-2,CASRGQPYGYTF,TGTGCCAGCCGGGGACAGCCCTATGGCTACACCTTC
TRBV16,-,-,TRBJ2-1,CASSRNVEGAYNEQFF,TGTGCCAGCAGCCGAAACGTAGAAGGGGCCTACAATGAGCAGTTCTTC
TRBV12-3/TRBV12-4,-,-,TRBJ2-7,CASRAPAVSLEQYF,TGTGCCAGCAGGGCTCCAGCGGTCTCGCTCGAGCAGTACTTC
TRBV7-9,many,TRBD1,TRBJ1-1,CASSWVQGSNMNTEAFF,TGTGCCAGCAGCTGGGTACAGGGGTCAAACATGAACACTGAAGCTTTCTTT
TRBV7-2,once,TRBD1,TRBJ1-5,CASSRTSGGNQPQHF,TGTGCCAGCAGCCGAACTTCAGGGGGGAATCAGCCCCAGCATTTT
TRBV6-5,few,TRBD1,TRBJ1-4,CASRDRGRVGKLFF,TGTGCCAGCAGGGACAGGGGGCGAGTTGGAAAACTGTTTTTT
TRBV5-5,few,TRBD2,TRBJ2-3,CASSKETSSTQYF,TGTGCCAGCAGCAAGGAGACTAGCAGCACGCAGTATTTT
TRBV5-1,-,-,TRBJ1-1,CASSLGVDLNSEAFF,TGCGCCAGCAGCTTGGGAGTCGACTTGAACTCTGAAGCTTTCTTT
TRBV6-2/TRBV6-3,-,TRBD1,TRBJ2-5,CASSGTGGGTQYF,TGTGCCAGCAGTGGGACAGGGGGCGGGACCCAGTACTTC
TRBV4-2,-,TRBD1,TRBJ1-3,CASSQEGTGKNTIYF,TGTGCCAGCAGCCAAGAGGGGACAGGGAAAAACACCATATATTTT
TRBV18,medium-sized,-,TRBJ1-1,CASSPPGGGTEAFF,TGTGCCAGCTCACCACCCGGGGGGGGCACTGAAGCTTTCTTT
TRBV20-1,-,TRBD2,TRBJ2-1,CSARAGGLAGALNQEQFF,TGCAGTGCTAGGGCCGGGGGGCTAGCGGGAGCCCTCAATCAGGAGCAGTTCTTC
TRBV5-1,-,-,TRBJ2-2,CASVGDSPTGELFF,TGCGCCAGCGTCGGCGATTCACCCACCGGGGAGCTGTTTTTT
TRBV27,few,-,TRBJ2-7,CASSLSTSSYEQYF,TGTGCCAGCAGTTTATCCACCAGCTCCTACGAGCAGTACTTC
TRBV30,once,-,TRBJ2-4,CAWSRTTARSKNIQYF,TGTGCCTGGAGTAGGACCACCGCACGGTCCAAAAACATTCAGTACTTC
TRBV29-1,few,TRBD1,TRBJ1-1,CSVARDSNTEAFF,TGCAGCGTGGCCCGGGACAGCAACACTGAAGCTTTCTTT
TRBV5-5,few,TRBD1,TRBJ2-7,CASSWVWDSPSYEQYF,TGTGCCAGCAGCTGGGTTTGGGACAGCCCGTCCTACGAGCAGTACTTC
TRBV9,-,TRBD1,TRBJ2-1,CASSIGTGVAYNEQFF,TGTGCCAGCAGCATCGGCACAGGGGTAGCCTACAATGAGCAGTTCTTC
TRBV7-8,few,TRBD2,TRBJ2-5,CASSPLAQLAGVGETQYF,TGTGCCAGCAGCCCCTTAGCCCAACTAGCGGGAGTGGGAGAGACCCAGTACTTC
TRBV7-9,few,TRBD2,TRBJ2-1,CASRGLAGARDSYNEQFF,TGTGCCAGCAGGGGACTAGCGGGGGCGCGGGATAGCTACAATGAGCAGTTCTTC
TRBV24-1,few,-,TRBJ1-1,CATSEPLGSNTEAFF,TGTGCCACCAGTGAACCCCTAGGCAGTAACACTGAAGCTTTCTTT
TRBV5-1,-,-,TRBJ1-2,CASSLESRTNYGYTF,TGCGCCAGCAGCTTGGAATCGAGAACTAACTATGGCTACACCTTC
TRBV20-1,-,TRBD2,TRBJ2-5,CSARDGLAGLYQETQYF,TGCAGTGCTAGAGATGGACTAGCGGGGCTGTACCAAGAGACCCAGTACTTC